The rows below give T cell receptor beta chains drawn from one sample of a study of T-cell memory formation after mild COVID-19. TCRdb analysed the 5' RACE reads with MiXCR anew, one entry per CDR3 protein. This sample has over 400,000 distinct CDR3 sequences; less than 25% occur once, and the top ten carry about an eighth. Sequenced input: PBMCs or a T cell subset sorted from them (not recorded which). These receptors all come from an adult woman who had mild COVID-19 (a few samples of this study predate the infection). Cell type and time point are not known. The conserved cysteine and the conserved F or W are not part of the CDR3 here.

j_call v_call cdr3_aa
TRBJ1-1 TRBV6-5 ASRRDRGRSTEAF
TRBJ2-2 TRBV27 ASTRWNTGELF
TRBJ1-2 TRBV20-1 SFGTPTNYGYT
TRBJ2-1 TRBV9 ASSAGQRNWNEQF
TRBJ2-2 TRBV25-1 ASSDLTGPNTGELF
TRBJ2-3 TRBV12-3/TRBV12-4 ASSSLRGDTQY
TRBJ1-5 TRBV2 ASRTGTGETSNQPQH
TRBJ1-1 TRBV12-5 ASGLVLGGLPLKNTEAF
TRBJ2-3 TRBV27 ASRLLAGLTDTQY
TRBJ2-1 TRBV19 ASSIAERSYNEQF
TRBJ2-2 TRBV6-2/TRBV6-3 ASTRLGTLNTGELF
TRBJ1-2 TRBV20-1 SARDHSVLQDSYGYT
TRBJ1-4 TRBV4-1 ASSQEGRLNEKLF
TRBJ2-1 TRBV11-3 ASSLGTSGTEQF
TRBJ1-2 TRBV27 ASSLLGGVGQGTFGYT
TRBJ2-3 TRBV20-1 SARGLARGVDISDTQY
TRBJ1-2 TRBV24-1 ATTNVNT
TRBJ2-7 TRBV9 ASSVAETPNYEQY
TRBJ2-5 TRBV30 AWSRREKETQY
TRBJ1-4 TRBV21-1 ASSKAPRSDRNEKLF
TRBJ1-1 TRBV30 AWSSRTNVARAF
TRBJ2-5 TRBV11-2 ASSLGQAHQETQY
TRBJ2-3 TRBV9 ASSVDGLYTDTQY
TRBJ1-5 TRBV7-9 ASSAGQYSNQPQH
TRBJ2-1 TRBV7-2 ASSPTGDRYNEQF
TRBJ2-6 TRBV5-1 ASSEGPSGANVLT
TRBJ1-1 TRBV18 ASSPSTGGLNTEAF
TRBJ2-1 TRBV7-9 ASSPISGGISYNEQF
TRBJ1-1 TRBV9 ASSVDGGHTEAF
TRBJ2-1 TRBV4-2 ASSQVRRSSYNEQF
TRBJ2-7 TRBV14 ASSQGMGGFDEQY
TRBJ1-1 TRBV5-1 ASSATGERWTEAF
TRBJ2-5 TRBV12-3/TRBV12-4 ASMGWETQY
TRBJ1-4 TRBV7-7 ATRGREKLF
TRBJ2-7 TRBV7-9 ASSHPGLADYEQY
TRBJ1-2 TRBV5-1 ASRPDSQYGYT
TRBJ2-1 TRBV21-1 ASSKQGVLSYNEQF
TRBJ1-1 TRBV27 ASSFLTGVGTEAF
TRBJ1-1 TRBV20-1 SAREGGSNTEAF
TRBJ2-7 TRBV7-9 ASSLVGQGRNEQY
TRBJ2-5 TRBV5-1 ASSPTQGSQETQY
TRBJ2-5 TRBV4-1 ASSPADYQETQY
TRBJ2-2 TRBV3-1 ASSQPAGTGELF
TRBJ1-5 TRBV24-1 ATSERGTGHNQPQH
TRBJ2-3 TRBV7-6 ASSPLPQRSDTQY
TRBJ2-1 TRBV19 ASSIIVGSYNEQF
TRBJ2-7 TRBV5-6 DSSSVGRYEQY
TRBJ2-2 TRBV4-3 ASSHGQRYTGELF
TRBJ2-2 TRBV12-3/TRBV12-4 ASTWNGELF
TRBJ2-5 TRBV29-1 SSRRGGQETQY
TRBJ2-2 TRBV24-1 ATSVPGELF
TRBJ1-1 TRBV27 ASTLDRDGNTEAF
TRBJ2-5 TRBV20-1 SAREQDRGETQY
TRBJ2-7 TRBV11-2 ASRTPQVPYEQY
TRBJ2-3 TRBV7-2 ASSLMWESGTDTQY
TRBJ2-7 TRBV6-6 ASRGQGAQYEQY
TRBJ2-3 TRBV5-5 ASSPGGSGGVDTQY
TRBJ2-3 TRBV15 ATSIRVQGATDTQY
TRBJ2-1 TRBV20-1 SARDLRTSGRAYNEQF